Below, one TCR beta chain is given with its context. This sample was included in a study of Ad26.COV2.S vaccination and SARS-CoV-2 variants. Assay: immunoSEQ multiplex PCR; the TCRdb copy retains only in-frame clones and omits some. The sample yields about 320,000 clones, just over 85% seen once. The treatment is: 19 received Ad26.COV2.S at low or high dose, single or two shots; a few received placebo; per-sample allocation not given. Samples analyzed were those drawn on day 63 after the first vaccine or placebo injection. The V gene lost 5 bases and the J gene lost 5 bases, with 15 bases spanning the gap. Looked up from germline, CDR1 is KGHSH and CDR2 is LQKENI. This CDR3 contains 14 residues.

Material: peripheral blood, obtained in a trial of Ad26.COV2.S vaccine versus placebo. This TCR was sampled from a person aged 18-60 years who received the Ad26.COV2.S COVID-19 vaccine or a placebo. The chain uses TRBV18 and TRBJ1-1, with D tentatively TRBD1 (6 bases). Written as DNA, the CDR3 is TGTGCCAGCTCAGAAACACAGGGTGGAACTGAAGCTTTCTTT. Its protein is CASSETQGGTEAFF.